This T cell receptor (beta chain) appears in the sequencing data of a study of shared clonotypes between healthy human individuals. This CDR3 comprises 15 residues. The germline V gene has CDR1 SGHTA and CDR2 FQGNSA. The V and J ends lost 5 bases and 2 bases respectively, with 14 bases between them. The donors, healthy adults who were HIV-negative, had experienced no recent acute infections or vaccinations. The study separated CD4+ cells into CD45RA+ naive and CD45RA-negative memory subsets. TCRdb's copy holds only in-frame clones and misses some; the assay was immunoSEQ multiplex PCR. The top ten hold 0.35% to 0.5% of the sample, which has about 2.3 million clones, approximately 93% seen once.

The TCR comes from a man between 18 and 35 years old in good health. Some clones in this sample may be carry-over from other donors' samples. This rearrangement joins TRBV7-2 to TRBJ2-3, with D maybe TRBD1 (6 bases). Sequences were obtained from naive CD4+ T cells from PBMCs. Regarding subset: CD45RA+ positively selected. The CDR3 DNA is TGTGCCAGCAGCCCCCAGACAGGCCTCACAGATACGCAGTATTTT. Its protein is CASSPQTGLTDTQYF.